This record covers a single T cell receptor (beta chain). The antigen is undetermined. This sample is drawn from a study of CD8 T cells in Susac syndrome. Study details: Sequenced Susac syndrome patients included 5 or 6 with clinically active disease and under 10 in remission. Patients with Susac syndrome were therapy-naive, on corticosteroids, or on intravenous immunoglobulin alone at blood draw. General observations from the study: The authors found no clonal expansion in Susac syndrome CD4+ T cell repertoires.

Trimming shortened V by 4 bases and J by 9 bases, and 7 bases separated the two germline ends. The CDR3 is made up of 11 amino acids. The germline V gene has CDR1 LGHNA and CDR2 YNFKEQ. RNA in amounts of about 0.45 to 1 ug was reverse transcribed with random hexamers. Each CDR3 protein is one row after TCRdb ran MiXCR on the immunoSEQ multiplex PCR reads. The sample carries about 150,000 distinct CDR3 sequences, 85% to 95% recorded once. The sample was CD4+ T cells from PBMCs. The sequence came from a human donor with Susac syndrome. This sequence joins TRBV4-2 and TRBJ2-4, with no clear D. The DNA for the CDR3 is TGTGCCAGCAGCCTCGGTGTCATTCAGTACTTC. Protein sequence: CASSLGVIQYF.